This TCR beta chain was documented in a study of cytomegalovirus exposure and HLA in healthy donors. This CDR3 has 15 amino acids. Germline assignment: CDR1 KGHSH and CDR2 LQKENI. The V gene lost 2 bases and the J gene lost 8 bases, with 18 bases spanning the gap. PCR primers comprised 60 Vbeta and 13 Jbeta primers. Method: immunoSEQ multiplex PCR; TCRdb's copy keeps in-frame clones and lacks some. Of around 280,000 clones in the sample, approximately 90% are singletons; the top ten hold approximately 2.2%. This chain joins TRBV18 and TRBJ1-1; tentatively, D is TRBD1 (5 bases). The source is a woman aged 18-35 years in good health and CMV-seronegative. The sample taken for sequencing was PBMCs. In DNA, the CDR3 is TGTGCCAGCTCACCAGCGCAGGTGGGGCGCCCCGAAGCTTTCTTT. It encodes CASSPAQVGRPEAFF.